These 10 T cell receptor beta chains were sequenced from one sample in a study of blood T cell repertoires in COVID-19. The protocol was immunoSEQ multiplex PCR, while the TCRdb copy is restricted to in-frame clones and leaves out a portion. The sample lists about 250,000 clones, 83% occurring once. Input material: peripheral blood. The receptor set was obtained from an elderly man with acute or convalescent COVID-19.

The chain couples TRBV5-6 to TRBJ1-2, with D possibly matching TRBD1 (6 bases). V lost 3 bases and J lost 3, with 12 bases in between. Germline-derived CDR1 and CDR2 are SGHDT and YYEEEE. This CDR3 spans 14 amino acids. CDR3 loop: CASSSRGGDYGYTF. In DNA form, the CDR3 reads TGTGCCAGCAGCTCGAGGGGGGGCGACTATGGCTACACCTTC.

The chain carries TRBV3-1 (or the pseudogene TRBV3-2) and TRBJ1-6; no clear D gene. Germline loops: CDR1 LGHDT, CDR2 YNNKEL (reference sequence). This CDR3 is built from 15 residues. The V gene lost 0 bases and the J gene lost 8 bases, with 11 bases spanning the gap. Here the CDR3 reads CASSQDAVRDSPLHF. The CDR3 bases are TGTGCCAGCAGCCAAGACGCAGTGAGGGATTCACCCCTCCACTTT.

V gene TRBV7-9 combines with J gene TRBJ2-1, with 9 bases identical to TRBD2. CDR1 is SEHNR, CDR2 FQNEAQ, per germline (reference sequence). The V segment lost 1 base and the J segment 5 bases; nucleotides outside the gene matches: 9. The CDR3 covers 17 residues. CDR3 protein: CASSLGPSGIANNEQFF. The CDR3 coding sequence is TGTGCCAGCAGCTTAGGCCCTAGCGGGATAGCCAACAATGAGCAGTTCTTC.

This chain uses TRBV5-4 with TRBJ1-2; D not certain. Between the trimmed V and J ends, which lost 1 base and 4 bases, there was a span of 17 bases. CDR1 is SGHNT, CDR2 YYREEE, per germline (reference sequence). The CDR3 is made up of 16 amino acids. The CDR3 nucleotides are TGTGCCAGCAGCTTGCGGTCTCAAGTCCCACTCTATGGCTACACCTTC. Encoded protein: CASSLRSQVPLYGYTF.

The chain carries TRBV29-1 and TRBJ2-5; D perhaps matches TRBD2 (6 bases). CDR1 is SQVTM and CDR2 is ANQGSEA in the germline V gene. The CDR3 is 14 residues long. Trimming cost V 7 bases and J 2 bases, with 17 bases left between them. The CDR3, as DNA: TGCAGCGCGCCTGTGGGGGGACTTCAAGAGACCCAGTACTTC. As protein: CSAPVGGLQETQYF.

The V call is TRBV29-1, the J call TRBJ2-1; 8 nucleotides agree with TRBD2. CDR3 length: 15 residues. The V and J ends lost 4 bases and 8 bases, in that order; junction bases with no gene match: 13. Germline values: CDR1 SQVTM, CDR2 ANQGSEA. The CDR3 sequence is CSVGGTSGPGYEQFF. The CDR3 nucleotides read TGCAGCGTTGGGGGTACTAGCGGCCCGGGGTATGAGCAGTTCTTC.

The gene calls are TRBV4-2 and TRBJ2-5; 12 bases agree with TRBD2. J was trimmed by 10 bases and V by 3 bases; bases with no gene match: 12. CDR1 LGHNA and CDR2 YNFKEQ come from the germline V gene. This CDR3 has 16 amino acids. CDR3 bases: TGTGCCAGCAGCCAGGAGGAAGGACTAGCGGGGAAGGACCAGTACTTC. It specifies CASSQEEGLAGKDQYF.

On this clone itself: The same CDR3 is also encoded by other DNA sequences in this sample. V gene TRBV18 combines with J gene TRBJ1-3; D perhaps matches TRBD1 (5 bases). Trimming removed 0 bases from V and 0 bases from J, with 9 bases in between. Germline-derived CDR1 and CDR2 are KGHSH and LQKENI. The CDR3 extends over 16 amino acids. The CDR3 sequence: CASSPPNRLSGNTIYF. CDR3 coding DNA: TGTGCCAGCTCACCACCCAACAGGCTCTCTGGAAACACCATATATTTT.

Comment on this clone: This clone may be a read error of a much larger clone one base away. The CDR3 region has the DNA TGTGCCAGCAGCTTAGGGACATTGAACACCGGGGAGCTGTTTTTT. Protein product: CASSLGTLNTGELFF. This chain links TRBV11-2 with TRBJ2-2; possible D gene TRBD1, 5 bases. V was shortened by 1 base and J by 1 base, with 7 bases between the two germline ends. The V gene's germline CDR1 is SGHAT and CDR2 FQNNGV. The CDR3 loop spans 15 amino acids.

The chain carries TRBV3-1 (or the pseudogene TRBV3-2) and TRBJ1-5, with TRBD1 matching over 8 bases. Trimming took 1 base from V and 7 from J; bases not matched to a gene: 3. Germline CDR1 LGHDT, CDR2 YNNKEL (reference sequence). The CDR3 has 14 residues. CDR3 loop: CASSQGQGRQPQHF. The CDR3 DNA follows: TGTGCCAGCAGCCAAGGACAGGGGAGGCAGCCCCAGCATTTT.